This T cell receptor (beta chain) emerged from a study of shared clonotypes between healthy human individuals. Each donor was a Caucasian adult residing in Nashville, Tennessee. V was pared by 4 bases and J by 3 bases, with 10 bases between. The CDR3 is made up of 13 amino acids. Germline V CDR1 and CDR2: MGHRA, YSYEKL. As processed by the authors: ImmunoSEQ only sent back junction sequences with no quality scores, so filtering was done differently. Clones were read by immunoSEQ multiplex PCR, and TCRdb kept only the in-frame ones, dropping some. V, J and clone size derive from that table, while D and trimming were established from the DNA sequence. The sample yields approximately 100,000 clones, roughly 70% seen once.

This receptor was identified in a woman aged 25-40 years in good health. The rearrangement links TRBV4-1 to TRBJ2-7; tentatively, D is TRBD2 (6 bases). Sequencing input: memory CD8+ T cells sorted from blood. Sample subset: CD45RO+ cells pooled with CCR7-negative TemRA cells. The CDR3 DNA reads TGCGCCAGCAGCCGGGACTCATTCTACGAGCAGTACTTC. This sequence encodes CASSRDSFYEQYF.